A single sample gave rise to the 15 T cell receptor beta chains below, sequenced in a study of breast tumors, draining lymph nodes, adjacent tissues. Via MiXCR, TCRdb re-called the multiplex PCR reads, giving one row per CDR3 protein. The data hold about 21,000 distinct CDR3 sequences, with roughly 60% observed a single time. The sequencing sample was made of breast tumor tissue. Source of these receptors: a female donor with breast cancer. Some clones in this sample may be carry-over from other donors' samples.

DNA for the CDR3: TGTGCCAGTAGTAGGGACAATTCCTACAATGAGCAGTTCTTC. This translates into CASSRDNSYNEQFF. V usage is TRBV19 and J usage is TRBJ2-1, with D tentatively TRBD1 (6 bases). In germline, CDR1 is LNHDA, CDR2 SQIVND (reference sequence). With 4 bases removed from V and 1 base from J, the gap between germline ends came to 8 bases. CDR3 size: 14 residues.

The V call is TRBV4-1, the J call TRBJ2-1; 10 bases are shared with TRBD2. V gave up 2 bases and J gave up 6 bases; unmatched junction bases: 7. CDR1 is MGHRA and CDR2 is YSYEKL in the germline V gene. The CDR3 spans 16 residues. The CDR3 loop reads CASSQQLAGVGNEQFF. The CDR3 region has the DNA TGCGCCAGCAGCCAACAGCTAGCGGGAGTCGGCAATGAGCAGTTCTTC.

This clonotype has at least ten counts. A single base separates this from a much larger clone, so it may be a read error. V gene TRBV7-9 combines with J gene TRBJ2-3; TRBD2 matches at 8 bases. This CDR3 has 17 amino acids. From germline, CDR1 is SEHNR and CDR2 FQNEAQ (reference sequence). CDR3 sequence reads: CASSLWTGGVKTDPQYF. In DNA form, the CDR3 reads TGTGCCAGCAGCTTATGGACGGGAGGGGTAAAAACAGATCCGCAGTATTTT. The whole variable domain, remainder taken from reference TRBV7-9 and TRBJ2-3, is DTGVSQNPRHKITKRGQNVTFRCDPISEHNRLYWYRQTLGQGPEFLTYFQNEAQLEKSRLLSDRFSAERPKGSFSTLEIQRTEQGDSAMYLCASSLWTGGVKTDPQYFGPGTRLTVL.

This clonotype was found once. The chain combines TRBV10-3 with TRBJ2-7; 9 bases are a match to TRBD2. Germline trimming cut 3 bases from V and 2 bases from J; bases unmatched to any gene: 2. CDR3 length: 14 residues. Germline lookup yields CDR1 ENHRY and CDR2 SYGVKD. In DNA form, the CDR3 reads TGTGCCATCAGTGATGCTAGCGGGACCTACGAGCAGTACTTC. It codes for CAISDASGTYEQYF.

Remarks on this clonotype: A junction boundary mismatches the germline segment, possibly from a read error. The genes are TRBV7-9 and TRBJ1-2; D is perhaps TRBD1 (6 bases). The CDR3 totals 13 residues. In germline, CDR1 is SEHNR, CDR2 FQNEAQ (reference sequence). The DNA of the CDR3 is TGTGCCGTAAGGGGACATGGGTACGATTTCTGCTCCTTC. It specifies CAVRGHGYDFCSF. The full variable domain, in which reference TRBV7-9 and TRBJ1-2 provide the parts outside the CDR3, is DTGVSQNPRHKITKRGQNVTFRCDPISEHNRLYWYRQTLGQGPEFLTYFQNEAQLEKSRLLSDRFSAERPKGSFSTLEIQRTEQGDSAMYLCAVRGHGYDFCSFGSGTRLTVV.

By share of the sample, this clonotype is medium-sized. The genes are TRBV15 and TRBJ2-7; TRBD1 matches 10 bases. The CDR3 totals 15 residues. V gave up 1 base and J gave up 5 bases; unmatched junction bases: 5. Germline loops: CDR1 LNHNV, CDR2 YYDKDF (reference sequence). The CDR3 DNA reads as TGTGCCACCAGCAGAGGGGACAGGGGAATGAACGAGCAGTACTTC. This gives the protein CATSRGDRGMNEQYF.

The sample holds many counts of this clonotype. A much bigger clone sits one base away, suggesting this may be a read error. The chain employs TRBV20-1 and TRBJ1-5; a possible D gene is TRBD1 (6 bases). Germline CDR1 reads DFQATT; CDR2 reads SNEGSKA (reference sequence). Between the trimmed V and J ends, which lost 0 bases and 7 bases, there was a span of 19 bases. This CDR3 comprises 16 residues. The CDR3 region is CSARDMQGPTLQPQHF. The DNA of the CDR3 is TGCAGTGCTAGAGATATGCAGGGGCCGACCTTACAGCCCCAGCATTTT.

This chain uses TRBV2 with TRBJ2-7, with 9 bases lining up with TRBD2. Looked up from germline, CDR1 is SNHLY and CDR2 is FYNNEI. This CDR3 region has 16 residues. The ends lost 6 bases at V and 6 bases at J; junction bases unmatched: 15. CDR3: CASRSIAGVIPGEQYF. In nucleotides, the CDR3 is TGTGCCAGCAGATCGATAGCGGGAGTGATCCCCGGCGAGCAGTACTTC.

The chain links TRBV19 to TRBJ1-6, with D maybe TRBD1 (6 bases). V was clipped by 3 bases and J by 7 bases, with 13 bases between them. CDR1 and CDR2 (germline): LNHDA, SQIVND (reference sequence). The CDR3 contains 15 residues. The CDR3 DNA reads TGTGCCAGTAGTATCAGGGGCAGGCGGAATTCACCCCTCCACTTT. It is translated as CASSIRGRRNSPLHF.

The genes are TRBV2 and TRBJ2-5; D might be TRBD2 (6 bases). The CDR3 is made up of 14 amino acids. V dropped 6 bases and J dropped 5 bases, with 16 bases sitting between them. Germline CDR1 reads SNHLY; CDR2 reads FYNNEI. The CDR3 bases are TGTGCCAGCAGCTTGATTATAGGGAGGGAGACCCAGTACTTC. Translation: CASSLIIGRETQYF.

The rearrangement links TRBV2 to TRBJ2-7; D unclear. CDR3 length equals 13 residues. Germline CDR1 and CDR2: SNHLY and FYNNEI. The ends were cut back, 2 bases at V and 5 bases at J, with 10 bases in the middle. CDR3 amino acids: CASSEQSLNEQYF. The DNA for the CDR3 is TGTGCCAGCAGTGAACAGTCCCTTAACGAGCAGTACTTC.

This clonotype was counted between two and nine times. V gene TRBV6-2 or TRBV6-3 combines with J gene TRBJ2-3; D is unresolved. With 5 bases removed from V and 0 bases from J, the gap between germline ends came to 12 bases. The V gene's germline CDR1 is MNHEY and CDR2 SVGEGT. CDR3 length: 15 amino acids. In nucleotides, the CDR3 is TGTGCCAGCAGTCACGGGCATCTTAGCACAGATACGCAGTATTTT. As protein: CASSHGHLSTDTQYF.

There are many counts of this clonotype. The CDR3 region is CASSRPSDSYNEQFF. The CDR3 DNA reads as TGTGCCAGCTCTCGACCTAGTGACTCCTACAATGAGCAGTTCTTC. This chain uses TRBV18 with TRBJ2-1; D call uncertain. This CDR3 is built from 15 residues. The germline V and J ends were trimmed by 6 bases and 0 bases, with 12 bases remaining between them. The germline CDR1 and CDR2 sequences are KGHSH and LQKENI.

The chain recombines TRBV19 with TRBJ2-1, with a weak D call TRBD2 (6 bases). V dropped 8 bases and J dropped 9 bases, with 11 bases sitting between them. From germline, CDR1 is LNHDA and CDR2 SQIVND (reference sequence). This CDR3 is 11 amino acids long. CDR3 in DNA: TGTGCCAGTGGGACTGGGAGTGAGCAGTTCTTC. Its protein is CASGTGSEQFF.

This sequence joins TRBV11-2 and TRBJ2-1; 11 bases map to TRBD2. Germline lookup yields CDR1 SGHAT and CDR2 FQNNGV. The CDR3 contains 16 residues. Unmatched junction bases numbered 5, after V lost 5 bases and J lost 2 bases. For the CDR3, the DNA is TGTGCCAGCAGCCCCACGGGACTAGCGGCCTACAATGAGCAGTTCTTC. It yields the protein CASSPTGLAAYNEQFF.